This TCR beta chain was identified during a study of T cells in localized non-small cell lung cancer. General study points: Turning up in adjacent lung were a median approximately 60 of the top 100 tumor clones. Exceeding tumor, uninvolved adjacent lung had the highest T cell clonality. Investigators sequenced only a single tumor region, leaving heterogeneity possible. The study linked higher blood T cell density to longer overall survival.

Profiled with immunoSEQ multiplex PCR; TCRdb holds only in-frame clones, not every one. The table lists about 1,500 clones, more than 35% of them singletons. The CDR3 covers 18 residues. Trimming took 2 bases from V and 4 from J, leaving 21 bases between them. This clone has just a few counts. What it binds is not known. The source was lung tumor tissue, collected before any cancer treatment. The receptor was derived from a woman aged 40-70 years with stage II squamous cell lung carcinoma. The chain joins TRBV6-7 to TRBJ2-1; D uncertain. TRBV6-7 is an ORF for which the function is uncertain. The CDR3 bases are TGTGCCAGCAGTTACCACGGCCCCGGTCCTATCATATACAATGAGCAGTTCTTC. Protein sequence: CASSYHGPGPIIYNEQFF.